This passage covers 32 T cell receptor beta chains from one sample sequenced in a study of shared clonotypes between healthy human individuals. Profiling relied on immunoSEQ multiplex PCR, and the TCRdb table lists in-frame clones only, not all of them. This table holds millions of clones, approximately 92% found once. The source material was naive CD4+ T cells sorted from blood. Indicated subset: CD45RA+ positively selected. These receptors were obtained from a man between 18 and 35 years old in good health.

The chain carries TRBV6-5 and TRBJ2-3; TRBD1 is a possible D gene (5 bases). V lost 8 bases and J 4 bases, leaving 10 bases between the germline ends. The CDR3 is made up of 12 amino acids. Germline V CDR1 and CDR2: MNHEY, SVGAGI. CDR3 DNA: TGTGCCAGCCAGGGCTTCGCAGATACGCAGTATTTT. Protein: CASQGFADTQYF.

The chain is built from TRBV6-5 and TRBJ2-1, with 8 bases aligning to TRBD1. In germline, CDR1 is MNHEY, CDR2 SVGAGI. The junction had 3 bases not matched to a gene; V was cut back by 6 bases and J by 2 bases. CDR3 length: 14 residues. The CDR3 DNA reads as TGTGCCAGCAGGCCGGACAGGGCCTACAATGAGCAGTTCTTC. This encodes CASRPDRAYNEQFF.

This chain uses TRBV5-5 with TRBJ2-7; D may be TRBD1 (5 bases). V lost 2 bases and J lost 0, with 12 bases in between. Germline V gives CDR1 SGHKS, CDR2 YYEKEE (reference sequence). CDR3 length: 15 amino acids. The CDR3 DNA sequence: TGTGCCAGCAGCTTAATGGGGCAGAGCTCCTACGAGCAGTACTTC. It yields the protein CASSLMGQSSYEQYF. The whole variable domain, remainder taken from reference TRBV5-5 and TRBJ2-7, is DAGVTQSPTHLIKTRGQQVTLRCSPISGHKSVSWYQQVLGQGPQFIFQYYEKEERGRGNFPDRFSARQFPNYSSELNVNALLLGDSALYLCASSLMGQSSYEQYFGPGTRLTVT.

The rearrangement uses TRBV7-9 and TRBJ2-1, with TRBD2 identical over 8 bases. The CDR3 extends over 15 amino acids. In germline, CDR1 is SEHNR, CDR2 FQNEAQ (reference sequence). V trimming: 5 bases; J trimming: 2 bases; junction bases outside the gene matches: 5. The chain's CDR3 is CASSPGLATYNEQFF. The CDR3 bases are TGTGCCAGCAGCCCCGGACTAGCAACCTACAATGAGCAGTTCTTC.

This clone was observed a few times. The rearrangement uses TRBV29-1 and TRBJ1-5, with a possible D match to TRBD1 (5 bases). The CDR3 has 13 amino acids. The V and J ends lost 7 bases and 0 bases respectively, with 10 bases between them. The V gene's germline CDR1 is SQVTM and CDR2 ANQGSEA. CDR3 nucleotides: TGCAGCGCCGGGGACGTTAGCAATCAGCCCCAGCATTTT. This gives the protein CSAGDVSNQPQHF.

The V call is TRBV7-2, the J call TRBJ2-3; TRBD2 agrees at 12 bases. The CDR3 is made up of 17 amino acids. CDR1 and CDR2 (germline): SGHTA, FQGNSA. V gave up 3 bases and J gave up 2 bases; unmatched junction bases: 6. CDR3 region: CASSFLTSGSITDTQYF. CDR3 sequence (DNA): TGTGCCAGCAGCTTCCTGACTAGCGGGAGCATCACAGATACGCAGTATTTT. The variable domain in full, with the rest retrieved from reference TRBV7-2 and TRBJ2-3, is GAGVSQSPSNKVTEKGKDVELRCDPISGHTALYWYRQSLGQGLEFLIYFQGNSAPDKSGLPSDRFSAERTGGSVSTLTIQRTQQEDSAVYLCASSFLTSGSITDTQYFGPGTRLTVL.

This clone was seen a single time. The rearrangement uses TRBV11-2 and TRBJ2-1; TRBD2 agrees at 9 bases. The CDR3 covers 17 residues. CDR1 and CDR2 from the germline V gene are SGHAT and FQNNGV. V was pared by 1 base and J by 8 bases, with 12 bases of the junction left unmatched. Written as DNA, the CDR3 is TGTGCCAGCAGCTTAGGCGTCCTAGCGGGACCGGGAGATGAGCAGTTCTTC. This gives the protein CASSLGVLAGPGDEQFF.

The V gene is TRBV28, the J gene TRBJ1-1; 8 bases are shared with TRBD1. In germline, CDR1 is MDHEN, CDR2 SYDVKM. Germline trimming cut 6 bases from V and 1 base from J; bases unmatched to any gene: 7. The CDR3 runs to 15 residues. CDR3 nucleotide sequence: TGTGCCAGCAGCACAATTGGACAGGGGAACACTGAAGCTTTCTTT. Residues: CASSTIGQGNTEAFF. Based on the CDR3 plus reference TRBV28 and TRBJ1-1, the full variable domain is DVKVTQSSRYLVKRTGEKVFLECVQDMDHENMFWYRQDPGLGLRLIYFSYDVKMKEKGDIPEGYSVSREKKERFSLILESASTNQTSMYLCASSTIGQGNTEAFFGQGTRLTVV.

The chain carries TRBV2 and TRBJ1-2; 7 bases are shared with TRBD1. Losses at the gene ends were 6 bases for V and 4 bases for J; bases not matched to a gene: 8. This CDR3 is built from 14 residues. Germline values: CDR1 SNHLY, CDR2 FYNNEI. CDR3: CASSLRQGPYGYTF. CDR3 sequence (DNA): TGTGCCAGCAGCCTACGACAGGGCCCCTATGGCTACACCTTC.

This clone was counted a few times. CDR3 in amino acids: CASSLRGASDSPLHF. Written as DNA, the CDR3 is TGTGCCAGCAGCCTGCGTGGAGCCTCTGATTCACCCCTCCACTTT. The genes are TRBV5-4 and TRBJ1-6, with unresolved D. Between the trimmed V and J ends, which lost 4 bases and 8 bases, there was a span of 16 bases. From germline, CDR1 is SGHNT and CDR2 YYREEE (reference sequence). The CDR3 contains 15 residues.

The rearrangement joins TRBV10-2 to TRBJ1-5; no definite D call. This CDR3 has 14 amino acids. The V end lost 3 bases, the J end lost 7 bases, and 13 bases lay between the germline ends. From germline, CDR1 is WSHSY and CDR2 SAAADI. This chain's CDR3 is CASSEIPDEQPQHF. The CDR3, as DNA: TGCGCCAGCAGTGAAATCCCGGACGAACAGCCCCAGCATTTT.

CDR3 bases: TGTGCCAGCAGTGCCGTGACTAGCGGGTCCGGGGAGACCCAGTACTTC. This codes for CASSAVTSGSGETQYF. The V and J genes are TRBV6-1 and TRBJ2-5; 10 nucleotides match TRBD2. This CDR3 contains 16 residues. Germline CDR1 MNHNS, CDR2 SASEGT. V shed 4 bases and J 5 bases; nucleotides not matched to a gene: 10.

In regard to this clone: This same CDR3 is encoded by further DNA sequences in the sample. The CDR3: CASSLVAGDNTGELFF. The CDR3 nucleotides read TGCGCCAGCAGCTTGGTGGCGGGGGACAACACCGGGGAGCTGTTTTTT. This chain joins TRBV5-1 and TRBJ2-2; 7 nucleotides match TRBD2. This CDR3 region has 16 residues. V was pared by 0 bases and J by 2 bases, with 4 bases of the junction left unmatched. CDR1 and CDR2 from the germline V gene are SGHRS and YFSETQ.

CDR3 amino acids: CASSPYSTTNEKLFF. In DNA form, the CDR3 reads TGTGCCAGCAGCCCCTACAGCACAACTAATGAAAAACTGTTTTTT. The chain joins TRBV7-9 to TRBJ1-4; D ambiguous. The germline CDR1 and CDR2 sequences are SEHNR and FQNEAQ (reference sequence). The CDR3 extends over 15 amino acids. Trimming stripped 5 bases from V and 0 bases from J, with 10 bases between. Together with reference TRBV7-9 and TRBJ1-4, the CDR3 gives the full variable domain: DTGVSQNPRHKITKRGQNVTFRCDPISEHNRLYWYRQTLGQGPEFLTYFQNEAQLEKSRLLSDRFSAERPKGSFSTLEIQRTEQGDSAMYLCASSPYSTTNEKLFFGSGTQLSVL.

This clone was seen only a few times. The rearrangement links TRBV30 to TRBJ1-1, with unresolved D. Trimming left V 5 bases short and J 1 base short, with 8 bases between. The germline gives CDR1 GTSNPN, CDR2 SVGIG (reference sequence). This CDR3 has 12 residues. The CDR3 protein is CAWGWGNTEAFF. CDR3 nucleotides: TGTGCCTGGGGGTGGGGGAACACTGAAGCTTTCTTT.

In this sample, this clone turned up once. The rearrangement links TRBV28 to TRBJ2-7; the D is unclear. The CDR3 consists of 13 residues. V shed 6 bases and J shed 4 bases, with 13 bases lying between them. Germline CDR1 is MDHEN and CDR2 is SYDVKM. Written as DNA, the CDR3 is TGTGCCAGCAGGCCACCGGCACTTTACGAGCAGTACTTC. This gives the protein CASRPPALYEQYF.

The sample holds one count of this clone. The CDR3, as DNA: TGTGCCAGCACCAAAACCCCACCTGGCACCGGGGAGCTGTTTTTT. Translated: CASTKTPPGTGELFF. The gene calls are TRBV2 and TRBJ2-2; D gene uncertain. V lost 7 bases and J lost 4, with 16 bases in between. CDR1 SNHLY and CDR2 FYNNEI come from the germline V gene. The length of the CDR3 is 15 residues.

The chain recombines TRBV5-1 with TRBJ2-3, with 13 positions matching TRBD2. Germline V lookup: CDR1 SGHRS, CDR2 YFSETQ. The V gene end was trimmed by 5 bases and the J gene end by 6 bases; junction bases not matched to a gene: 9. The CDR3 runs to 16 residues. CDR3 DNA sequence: TGCGCCAGCAGTTCAATGACTAGCGGGGGGCGCGATACGCAGTATTTT. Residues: CASSSMTSGGRDTQYF.

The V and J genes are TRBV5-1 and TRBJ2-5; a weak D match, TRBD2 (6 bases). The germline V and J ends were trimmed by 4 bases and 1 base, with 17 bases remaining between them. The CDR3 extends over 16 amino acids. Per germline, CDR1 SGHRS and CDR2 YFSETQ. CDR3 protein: CASSKGEVAGQETQYF. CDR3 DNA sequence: TGCGCCAGCAGCAAAGGGGAGGTTGCCGGCCAAGAGACCCAGTACTTC.

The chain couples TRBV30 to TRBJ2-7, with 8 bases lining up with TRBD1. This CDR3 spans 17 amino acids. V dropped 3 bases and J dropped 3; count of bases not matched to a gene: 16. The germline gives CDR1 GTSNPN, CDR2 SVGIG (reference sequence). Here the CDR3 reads CAWSLGGRGRTGYEQYF. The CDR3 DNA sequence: TGTGCCTGGAGCTTGGGGGGCAGGGGGCGCACGGGCTACGAGCAGTACTTC.

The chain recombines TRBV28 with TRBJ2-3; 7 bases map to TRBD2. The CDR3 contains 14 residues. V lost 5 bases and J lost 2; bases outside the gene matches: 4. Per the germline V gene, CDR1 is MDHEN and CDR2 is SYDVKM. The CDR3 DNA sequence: TGTGCCAGCAGTACTAGCGAGTACACAGATACGCAGTATTTT. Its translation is CASSTSEYTDTQYF.

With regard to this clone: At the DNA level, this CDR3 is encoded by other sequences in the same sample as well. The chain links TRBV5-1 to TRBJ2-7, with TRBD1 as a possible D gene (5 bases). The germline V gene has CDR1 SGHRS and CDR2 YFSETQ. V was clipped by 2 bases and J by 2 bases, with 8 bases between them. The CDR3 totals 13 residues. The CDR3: CASSFSTAYEQYF. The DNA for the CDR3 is TGCGCCAGCAGCTTTTCGACAGCCTACGAGCAGTACTTC.

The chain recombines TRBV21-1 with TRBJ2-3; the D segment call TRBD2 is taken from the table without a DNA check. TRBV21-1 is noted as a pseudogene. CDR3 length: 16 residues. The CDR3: CAILEGTSGSKDTQYF. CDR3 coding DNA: TGTGCCATCCTAGAGGGGACTAGCGGGAGCAAAGATACGCAGTATTTT.

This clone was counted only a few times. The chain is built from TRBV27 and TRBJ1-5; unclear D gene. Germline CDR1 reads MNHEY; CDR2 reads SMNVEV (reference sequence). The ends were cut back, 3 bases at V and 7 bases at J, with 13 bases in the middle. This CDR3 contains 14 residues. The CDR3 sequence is CASSLEASGQPQHF. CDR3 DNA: TGTGCCAGCAGTTTGGAGGCGTCGGGCCAGCCCCAGCATTTT.

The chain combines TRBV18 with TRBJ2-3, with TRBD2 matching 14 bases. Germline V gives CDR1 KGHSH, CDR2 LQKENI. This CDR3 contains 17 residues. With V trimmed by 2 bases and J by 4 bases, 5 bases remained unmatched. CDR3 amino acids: CASSPSGTSGGSDTQYF. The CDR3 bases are TGTGCCAGCTCACCATCCGGGACTAGCGGGGGATCAGATACGCAGTATTTT. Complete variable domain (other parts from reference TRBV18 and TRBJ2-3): NAGVMQNPRHLVRRRGQEARLRCSPMKGHSHVYWYRQLPEEGLKFMVYLQKENIIDESGMPKERFSAEFPKEGPSILRIQQVVRGDSAAYFCASSPSGTSGGSDTQYFGPGTRLTVL.

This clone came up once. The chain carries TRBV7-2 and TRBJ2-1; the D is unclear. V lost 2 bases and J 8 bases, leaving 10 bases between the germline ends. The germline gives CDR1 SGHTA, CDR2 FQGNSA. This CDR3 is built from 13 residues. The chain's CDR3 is CASSLNRVYEQFF. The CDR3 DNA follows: TGTGCCAGCAGCTTAAATAGGGTCTATGAGCAGTTCTTC.

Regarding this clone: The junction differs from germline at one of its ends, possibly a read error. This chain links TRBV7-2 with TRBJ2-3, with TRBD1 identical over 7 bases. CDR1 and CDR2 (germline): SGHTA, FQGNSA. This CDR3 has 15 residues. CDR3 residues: CASSPSGQPTGTQYF. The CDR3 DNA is TGTGCCAGCAGCCCCTCGGGACAGCCTACAGGTACGCAGTATTTT. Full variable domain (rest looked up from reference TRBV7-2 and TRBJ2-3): GAGVSQSPSNKVTEKGKDVELRCDPISGHTALYWYRQSLGQGLEFLIYFQGNSAPDKSGLPSDRFSAERTGGSVSTLTIQRTQQEDSAVYLCASSPSGQPTGTQYFGPGTRLTVL.

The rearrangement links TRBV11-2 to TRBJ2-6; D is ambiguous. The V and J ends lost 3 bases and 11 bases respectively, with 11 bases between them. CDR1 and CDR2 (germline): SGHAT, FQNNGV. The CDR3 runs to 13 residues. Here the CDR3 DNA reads TGTGCCAGCAGCTTCGTTAGTACGGACGTCCTGACTTTC. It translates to CASSFVSTDVLTF.

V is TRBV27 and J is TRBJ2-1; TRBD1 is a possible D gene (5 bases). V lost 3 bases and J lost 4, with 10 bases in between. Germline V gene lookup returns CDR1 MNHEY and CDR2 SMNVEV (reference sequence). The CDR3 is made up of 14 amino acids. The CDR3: CASSLGQGYNEQFF. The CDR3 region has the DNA TGTGCCAGCAGTTTGGGGCAGGGTTACAATGAGCAGTTCTTC.

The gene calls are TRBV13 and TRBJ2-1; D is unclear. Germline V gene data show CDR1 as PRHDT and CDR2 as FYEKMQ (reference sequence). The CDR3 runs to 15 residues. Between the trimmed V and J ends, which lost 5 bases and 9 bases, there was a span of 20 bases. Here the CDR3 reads CASSATRALKGEQFF. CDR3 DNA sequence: TGTGCCAGCAGCGCCACGAGAGCCCTGAAGGGTGAGCAGTTCTTC.

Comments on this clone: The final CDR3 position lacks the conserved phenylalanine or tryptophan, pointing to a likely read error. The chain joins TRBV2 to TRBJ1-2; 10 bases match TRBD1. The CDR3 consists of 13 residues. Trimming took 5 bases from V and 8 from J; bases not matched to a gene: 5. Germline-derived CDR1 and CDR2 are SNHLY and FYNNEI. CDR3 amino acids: CASSRDRGEGYTS. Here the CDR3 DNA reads TGTGCCAGCAGTCGGGACAGGGGAGAAGGCTACACCTCC.

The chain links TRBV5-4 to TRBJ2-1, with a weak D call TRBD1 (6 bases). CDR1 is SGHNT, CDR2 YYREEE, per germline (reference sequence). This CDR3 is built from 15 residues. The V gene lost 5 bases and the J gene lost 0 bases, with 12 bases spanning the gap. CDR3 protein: CASRDRDNSYNEQFF. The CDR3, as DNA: TGTGCCAGCAGGGACCGGGACAACTCCTACAATGAGCAGTTCTTC.